This T cell receptor (beta chain) was profiled in a study of T-cell reconstitution after alpha-beta-depleted transplantation in children. CDR1 is LNHNV and CDR2 is YYDKDF in the germline V gene (reference sequence). CDR3 length: 14 residues. V dropped 6 bases and J dropped 5; count of bases not matched to a gene: 9. The library targeted TCRbeta and was prepared with unique molecular identifiers. TCRdb reanalysed the PCR reads using MiXCR and keeps one entry per CDR3 protein. The table lists nearly 550,000 distinct CDR3 sequences, approximately 20% of them singletons. The sample consisted of PBMCs from the stem cell graft donor, taken from the stem cell graft. This TCR was sampled from a human donor who donated a stem cell graft to a child with acute lymphoblastic leukemia. This chain joins TRBV15 and TRBJ2-7; 8 bases fit TRBD2. The CDR3 sequence is CATRRLREANEQYF. The CDR3 nucleotides read TGTGCCACCAGGCGTCTGCGGGAGGCAAACGAGCAGTACTTC. The entire variable domain, with the rest obtained from reference TRBV15 and TRBJ2-7, is as follows: DAMVIQNPRYQVTQFGKPVTLSCSQTLNHNVMYWYQQKSSQAPKLLFHYYDKDFNNEADTPDNFQSRRPNTSFCFLDIRSPGLGDTAMYLCATRRLREANEQYFGPGTRLTVT.